Sequencing of this T cell receptor (beta chain) was carried out in a study of PD-1 blockade in classical Hodgkin lymphoma. This CDR3 is built from 15 residues. Unmatched junction bases numbered 11, after V lost 0 bases and J lost 14 bases. In germline, CDR1 is MNHEY, CDR2 SVGAGI. Clones were read by immunoSEQ multiplex PCR, and TCRdb kept only the in-frame ones, dropping some. The sample holds 30,000 to 35,000 clones; 90% are singletons and the top ten take less than 0.3%. The patients all showed relapse after autologous stem cell transplantation, while their brentuximab vedotin exposure varied. CD4+ T cells were purified from thawed PBMCs by negative selection.

This receptor was taken from a human donor with classical Hodgkin lymphoma. V is TRBV6-5 and J is TRBJ1-2; 11 nucleotides agree with TRBD1. The sequenced sample was CD4+ T cells from blood, obtained at baseline. CDR3 loop: CASSYSIPGQGEGTF. DNA for the CDR3: TGTGCCAGCAGTTACTCGATTCCGGGACAGGGGGAAGGGACCTTC.